These 8 T cell receptor beta chains originate from one sample sequenced in a study of T cells expressing NK-cell markers. TCRdb re-called the 5' RACE reads and shows each CDR3 protein once, DNA omitted. This listing includes some 410,000 distinct CDR3 sequences. Sample: blood T cells: a sorted CD56 or NKG2C T cell subset, CD4+ or CD8+ T cells, or bulk PBMC T cells (not recorded which). The receptor set was obtained from a woman between 18 and 70 years old in good health.

The V gene is TRBV20-1, the J gene TRBJ2-3; the TCRdb call, TRBD1, lacks DNA for checking. The germline V gene has CDR1 DFQATT and CDR2 SNEGSKA (reference sequence). The CDR3 length is 13 residues. CDR3 residues: CSAAQGAADTQYF.

The rearrangement uses TRBV27 and TRBJ2-7; TCRdb picks TRBD1, but there is no DNA to check that call. Germline loops: CDR1 MNHEY, CDR2 SMNVEV (reference sequence). There are 15 residues in the CDR3. Here the CDR3 reads CASSYSPGQTYEQYF.

The chain recombines TRBV5-5 with TRBJ1-1; TCRdb's D call, TRBD1, is unchecked because there is no DNA. CDR3 size: 17 residues. Germline V CDR1 and CDR2: SGHKS, YYEKEE (reference sequence). CDR3 residues: CASSWGPTGGEGIEAFF.

J is TRBJ2-5 and V is TRBV6-1. The CDR3 extends over 15 amino acids. The germline gives CDR1 MNHNS, CDR2 SASEGT. The CDR3: CASSPLDGWEETQYF.

The genes are TRBV20-1 and TRBJ2-1. CDR1 and CDR2 (germline): DFQATT, SNEGSKA (reference sequence). This CDR3 contains 13 residues. The CDR3 loop reads CSAGGEPYNEQFF.

The chain uses TRBV6-5 and TRBJ1-5; the D call from TCRdb, TRBD1, cannot be confirmed without DNA. The CDR3 covers 16 residues. CDR1 is MNHEY, CDR2 SVGAGI, per germline. The CDR3: CASSYSSPGGGQPQHF.

J is TRBJ1-6 and V is TRBV6-1; TCRdb indicates TRBD1, and absent DNA this call remains unverified. Germline CDR1 is MNHNS and CDR2 is SASEGT. This CDR3 comprises 14 residues. The CDR3 region is CASTGTGSTSPLHF.

The chain uses TRBV6-1 and TRBJ1-4. The CDR3 sequence is 14 residues long. Germline V lookup: CDR1 MNHNS, CDR2 SASEGT. CDR3: CASSPYMLGEKLFF.